Listed below are T cell receptor beta chains from one sample, sequenced in a study of tumor-infiltrating lymphocytes in primary liver carcinoma. TCRdb re-called the multiplex PCR reads through MiXCR, storing one row per CDR3 protein. The sample carries 90,000 to 140,000 distinct CDR3 sequences, around 83% recorded once. Input material: liver tumor tissue from sampling region 3. The receptor source for this set is a man aged 35-49 years with primary liver carcinoma and hepatitis B virus infection. Each CDR3 is given with its conserved first and last residue. A D gene is named only where the DNA matches it firmly. Size is omitted from some rows. Given values are once, few, many or a class for expanded clones.

DNA: TGTGCCAGCACTTCAGTCGAGGGCCGATCCTGGGGGCTGTTTTTT
CDR3: CASTSVEGRSWGLFF
size: -
J: TRBJ2-2
V: TRBV28
D: -

DNA: TGCGCCAGCAGCCAAACCCCCGGGACAACCTACGAGTTATGCTTC
CDR3: CASSQTPGTTYELCF
size: -
J: TRBJ2-7
V: TRBV4-1
D: -

DNA: TGTGCCAGCAGCCCCCGTTACGAGCAGTACTTC
CDR3: CASSPRYEQYF
size: many
J: TRBJ2-7
V: TRBV28
D: -

DNA: TGTGCCTGGAAAACGGTGGGGAATACCAGGGAGCTGTTTTTT
CDR3: CAWKTVGNTRELFF
size: -
J: TRBJ2-2
V: TRBV30
D: -

DNA: TGTGCCAGCACCTTAAGGCGGCAGGGATTAGATACCCAGTATTTT
CDR3: CASTLRRQGLDTQYF
size: -
J: TRBJ2-3
V: TRBV7-9
D: -

DNA: TGTGCCAGCAGCTGGGATAACCATAATCCCGAAGCTTTCTTT
CDR3: CASSWDNHNPEAFF
size: -
J: TRBJ1-1
V: TRBV11-1
D: -

DNA: TGCGCCAGCAGTGGCCGGACTAGCGTGAGTTTGGTCTACAATGAGCAGTTCTTC
CDR3: CASSGRTSVSLVYNEQFF
size: -
J: TRBJ2-1
V: TRBV6-1
D: TRBD2

DNA: TGTGCCAGCAGTTACCGACTGACGAACTCTGAACCTTTCTTT
CDR3: CASSYRLTNSEPFF
size: -
J: TRBJ1-1
V: TRBV6-5
D: -

DNA: TGTGCCAGCACCCGAAGCGGGACAGAGGTCCAGTACTTC
CDR3: CASTRSGTEVQYF
size: -
J: TRBJ2-5
V: TRBV12-3/TRBV12-4
D: -

DNA: TGTGCCATCAACTCAGGGATTAATTCGCCCCTCCACTTT
CDR3: CAINSGINSPLHF
size: -
J: TRBJ1-6
V: TRBV10-3
D: -

DNA: TGTACCAGCACTATTTCGTCGGCGCGGGACACTGAAGCTTTCTTT
CDR3: CTSTISSARDTEAFF
size: -
J: TRBJ1-1
V: TRBV6-6
D: -

DNA: TGTGCCAGCAGCCAATGGACCAACTTCGACGAGCAGTTCTTC
CDR3: CASSQWTNFDEQFF
size: -
J: TRBJ2-1
V: TRBV4-2
D: -

DNA: TGTGCCAGCAGCTTTTGGGGGGATGATGGCTACACCTTC
CDR3: CASSFWGDDGYTF
size: -
J: TRBJ1-2
V: TRBV7-2
D: -

DNA: TGTGCCAGCAGTCCAAGGAAGCGGACGATCAACTACACCTTC
CDR3: CASSPRKRTINYTF
size: -
J: TRBJ1-2
V: TRBV6-6
D: -

DNA: TGTGCCAGCTGCCAGGGTTGGAACGAGCAGTACTTC
CDR3: CASCQGWNEQYF
size: -
J: TRBJ2-7
V: TRBV4-2
D: -

DNA: TGCAGAGTTGAAGGACAGAACACTGAAACTTTCTTT
CDR3: CRVEGQNTETFF
size: -
J: TRBJ1-1
V: TRBV29-1
D: -

DNA: TGCGGCGTTGAAGGGAGGGGCCTAGCGGAGATCTACAGTGAGCAGTTCTTC
CDR3: CGVEGRGLAEIYSEQFF
size: -
J: TRBJ2-1
V: TRBV29-1
D: TRBD2

DNA: TGCAGTGCTGCTGGGACTAGCGGCCCTATTTCCAATGAGCAGTTCTTC
CDR3: CSAAGTSGPISNEQFF
size: once
J: TRBJ2-1
V: TRBV20-1
D: TRBD2

DNA: TGTAGCGTTGGGCAGGGGGCGCTCGGGGAGCAGTACTTC
CDR3: CSVGQGALGEQYF
size: -
J: TRBJ2-7
V: TRBV29-1
D: TRBD1

DNA: TGTGCCAGTAGTTTGTCTAGCTTGGAGCATGAGCAGTACTTC
CDR3: CASSLSSLEHEQYF
size: once
J: TRBJ2-4
V: TRBV11-2
D: -

DNA: TGTACCAGCAGGAGGGCAGGGAATAATCAGCCCCAGCATTTT
CDR3: CTSRRAGNNQPQHF
size: -
J: TRBJ1-5
V: TRBV6-2/TRBV6-3
D: -

DNA: TGCAGCGCTGGAGGAGGATCGAATCAGCCCCAGCATTTT
CDR3: CSAGGGSNQPQHF
size: -
J: TRBJ1-5
V: TRBV29-1
D: -

DNA: TGTCTCACCCAGCGGCCGCGCCCTGGGGCCAACGTCCTGATTTTC
CDR3: CLTQRPRPGANVLIF
size: -
J: TRBJ2-6
V: TRBV11-2
D: -

DNA: TGCAGCGCCATGACATCTGGGACCAGCACCCCTTACGAGCAGTACTTC
CDR3: CSAMTSGTSTPYEQYF
size: -
J: TRBJ2-7
V: TRBV29-1
D: -

DNA: TGCGCCAGCAGCCAGACAGGGGGAAAACAGGAGACCCAGTACTTC
CDR3: CASSQTGGKQETQYF
size: -
J: TRBJ2-5
V: TRBV5-1
D: TRBD1

DNA: TGTGCCAGCAGTCACTCAACGGCTGCGAGCTCCTACGAGCCGTACTTC
CDR3: CASSHSTAASSYEPYF
size: -
J: TRBJ2-7
V: TRBV6-1
D: -

DNA: TGCGCCAACAGCTTGAGGATGGGCGGCAGCACAGATACGCAGTATTTT
CDR3: CANSLRMGGSTDTQYF
size: -
J: TRBJ2-3
V: TRBV5-1
D: -

DNA: TGTGCCATCAGTGATCGGCAGCTTCCCTACAATGAGCAATTCTTC
CDR3: CAISDRQLPYNEQFF
size: -
J: TRBJ2-1
V: TRBV10-3
D: -

DNA: TGTGCCAGCAGCAAATCTCAGCGGAAAAAGAGGGATACGCAGTATTTT
CDR3: CASSKSQRKKRDTQYF
size: many
J: TRBJ2-3
V: TRBV21-1
D: -

DNA: TGTGCCAGCAGCCCAAGGGCTAGCGGGCTTTCGTACGAGCAGTACTTT
CDR3: CASSPRASGLSYEQYF
size: few
J: TRBJ2-7
V: TRBV28
D: TRBD2

DNA: TGCAGTGCTACCAGGGGACAGGGACGCACAGATACACAGTATTTT
CDR3: CSATRGQGRTDTQYF
size: -
J: TRBJ2-3
V: TRBV20-1
D: TRBD1

DNA: TGTGCCAGCAGTGAAGGATCGGGTTTGGGTAATGAAAAACTGTTTTTT
CDR3: CASSEGSGLGNEKLFF
size: -
J: TRBJ1-4
V: TRBV6-1
D: -

DNA: TGTGCCATCAGTGTTGACCGGGGCACTGAAGCTTTCTTT
CDR3: CAISVDRGTEAFF
size: many
J: TRBJ1-1
V: TRBV10-3
D: -

DNA: TGCAGTGCTAGAGAGCCAGGGAGAAAAAGTGAAAACACCATATATTTT
CDR3: CSAREPGRKSENTIYF
size: -
J: TRBJ1-3
V: TRBV20-1
D: -

DNA: TGCGCCAGCAGTGAGTCGACTAGCGGGTTTGGGGAGAATTCGCAGTATTTT
CDR3: CASSESTSGFGENSQYF
size: -
J: TRBJ2-3
V: TRBV10-2
D: TRBD2

DNA: TGTGCCAGCAATACCCTAGCGGGAGGGAACTCTGGGGCCAACGTCCCGACTTTC
CDR3: CASNTLAGGNSGANVPTF
size: -
J: TRBJ2-6
V: TRBV6-2/TRBV6-3
D: TRBD2

DNA: TGTGCCAGCGCCCGATGGGGCGGGGATTTACTTGATGAGCAGTTCTTC
CDR3: CASARWGGDLLDEQFF
size: -
J: TRBJ2-1
V: TRBV12-3/TRBV12-4
D: -

DNA: TGTAGCGTTGTAGGGGGCTGGGGGATGAACATTGAAGCTTTCTTT
CDR3: CSVVGGWGMNIEAFF
size: once
J: TRBJ1-1
V: TRBV29-1
D: TRBD1

DNA: TGCGCCAGCAGCCTCCGTGGACAGGGGACGGGCTATGGCTACACATTC
CDR3: CASSLRGQGTGYGYTF
size: -
J: TRBJ1-2
V: TRBV4-1
D: TRBD1

DNA: TGTGCCAGCTGCGTATCGGGAGTCCCTGGCGGGGAGCTGTTTTTT
CDR3: CASCVSGVPGGELFF
size: -
J: TRBJ2-2
V: TRBV6-5
D: -

DNA: TGCGACAGCAGGGAACCTACTAGTTACGAGCAATACTTC
CDR3: CDSREPTSYEQYF
size: -
J: TRBJ2-7
V: TRBV5-1
D: -

DNA: TGTGTCAGCAGCTCCCCCCCAAACAATGAGCAGTTCTTC
CDR3: CVSSSPPNNEQFF
size: -
J: TRBJ2-1
V: TRBV5-4
D: -

DNA: TGTACCAGCAGCCTCGATAGCGGGAGTGGGCACAATGAGCGGTTCTTC
CDR3: CTSSLDSGSGHNERFF
size: -
J: TRBJ2-1
V: TRBV11-3
D: TRBD2

DNA: TGTGCCAGCAGGCAAGATTTGGGAACTAGGGGCGGCACGCAGTATTTT
CDR3: CASRQDLGTRGGTQYF
size: -
J: TRBJ2-3
V: TRBV4-2
D: -

DNA: TGCGCCAGCAGCTTGGATCCGGGACTGGCTGAAAAACTGTTTTTT
CDR3: CASSLDPGLAEKLFF
size: many
J: TRBJ1-4
V: TRBV5-1
D: -

DNA: TGTGCCAGCAGTGAAAGGTTGGGGACGAAGGGGTACGAACAGTACTTC
CDR3: CASSERLGTKGYEQYF
size: few
J: TRBJ2-7
V: TRBV6-1
D: -

DNA: TGCAGCGTTGGATCCGGGCGGGATATGAACATTGAAGCTTTCTTT
CDR3: CSVGSGRDMNIEAFF
size: -
J: TRBJ1-1
V: TRBV29-1
D: -

DNA: TGTGCCAGTGGGGCCCTCTACGAGCAGTACTTC
CDR3: CASGALYEQYF
size: many
J: TRBJ2-7
V: TRBV30
D: -

DNA: TGCGCCAGCAGCTTGTCGGGCGGGAGCATGGAGACCCAGTACTTC
CDR3: CASSLSGGSMETQYF
size: many
J: TRBJ2-5
V: TRBV5-1
D: TRBD2

DNA: TGCGCCAGCAGGCAAGGTCAGGTCTCCTACAAGCAGTACTTC
CDR3: CASRQGQVSYKQYF
size: -
J: TRBJ2-7
V: TRBV4-3
D: -

DNA: TGTGACAGCAGTTTACGATGGACAGGGGAAAACAAACAGTACTTC
CDR3: CDSSLRWTGENKQYF
size: -
J: TRBJ2-7
V: TRBV11-2
D: TRBD1

DNA: TGTGCCAGCAACATGGGGGGAGACAGGGGCATTTCCCTCTATGGGGCCAACGTCCTGACATTC
CDR3: CASNMGGDRGISLYGANVLTF
size: once
J: TRBJ2-6
V: TRBV11-2
D: TRBD1

DNA: TGTGCCAGCAGTTGTGCAGAGAGGAACACTGAAGCTTTCTTT
CDR3: CASSCAERNTEAFF
size: -
J: TRBJ1-1
V: TRBV12-3/TRBV12-4
D: -

DNA: TGCGCCAGCAGTTACTCTGGCGACACAGGGGAGCTGTTTTTT
CDR3: CASSYSGDTGELFF
size: -
J: TRBJ2-2
V: TRBV6-2/TRBV6-3
D: -

DNA: TGCGCCAGCAGGGGGGGAGGAGGGGTCAACGCCCTGACTTTC
CDR3: CASRGGGGVNALTF
size: -
J: TRBJ2-6
V: TRBV10-2
D: -

DNA: TGCAGCGTCTGGACTAGCGTGAGGAGCCACGAGCAGTACTTC
CDR3: CSVWTSVRSHEQYF
size: -
J: TRBJ2-7
V: TRBV29-1
D: TRBD2

DNA: TGCGCCAGCAAAGCGGGTGCTTACAACACCGGGGAGCTGTTTTTT
CDR3: CASKAGAYNTGELFF
size: -
J: TRBJ2-2
V: TRBV5-1
D: -